The clone carrying this T cell receptor beta chain is classed as medium-sized. These data are taken from a study of blood T cell repertoires in COVID-19. Study overall: Both acute and convalescent COVID-19 samples were obtained from the United States, Italy and Spain. Sample material is recorded as cDNA or gDNA derived from T cells, B-cell-depleted T cells, or PBMCs.

The germline V gene has CDR1 SGHDT and CDR2 YYEEEE. V lost 4 bases, J lost 2 bases, and 16 bases stayed unmatched. The CDR3 length is 18 residues. Authors' data handling: The authors estimated nucleated cell counts from reference gene primer amplification. Assay: immunoSEQ multiplex PCR; the TCRdb copy retains only in-frame clones and omits some. For V, J and clone size, that table is used; D and trimming come from the DNA. The data show 45,000 to 65,000 clones, with about 86% seen just once and about 4.1% held by the top ten. Sequenced input: peripheral blood. The TCR was taken from an older man with active COVID-19. This chain uses TRBV5-6 with TRBJ2-7, with 9 bases aligning to TRBD1. CDR3 in DNA: TGTGCCAGCAGCCTACAAACCTACGGGACAGGGAAGGCCTACGAGCAGTACTTC. It encodes CASSLQTYGTGKAYEQYF.